The 24 T cell receptor beta chains below were found in one sample sequenced in a study of blood T cells in healthy people across ages. A second roughly 6 to 12 cycle PCR used barcoded and J-beta primers. TCRdb fed the 5' RACE reads into MiXCR, producing one record per CDR3 protein. The top ten hold about 11% of the sample, which has about 1.6 million distinct CDR3 sequences, about 35% seen once. The specimen sequenced was blood. The origin of the receptors is a woman in her 30s in good health.

The chain uses TRBV20-1 and TRBJ2-6; the D is unclear. The CDR3 is made up of 15 amino acids. Germline loops: CDR1 DFQATT, CDR2 SNEGSKA (reference sequence). Trimming removed 1 base from V and 0 bases from J, with 7 bases in between. Here the CDR3 DNA reads TGCAGTGCTAGAGGGATAGCCTCTGGGGCCAACGTCCTGACTTTC. This sequence encodes CSARGIASGANVLTF.

As for this clonotype: A much bigger clone sits one base away, suggesting this may be a read error. The V and J genes are TRBV28 and TRBJ2-7; 9 nucleotides line up with TRBD1. The CDR3 contains 13 residues. Germline V lookup: CDR1 MDHEN, CDR2 SYDVKM. J gave up 7 bases and V 6 bases, and 7 bases lay outside the gene matches. Here the CDR3 DNA reads TGTGCCAGCAGCTGGGACAGGGTGGGGGAGCAGTACTTC. It codes for CASSWDRVGEQYF.

This clonotype was found a few times. The chain couples TRBV29-1 to TRBJ2-5; 7 bases align to TRBD1. This CDR3 is built from 18 residues. The ends lost 0 bases at V and 5 bases at J; junction bases unmatched: 18. Germline assignment: CDR1 SQVTM and CDR2 ANQGSEA. CDR3 DNA: TGCAGCGTTGAAGAAGGCCCAGGTTTTAGGGGGCGGCGGGAGACCCAGTACTTC. It encodes CSVEEGPGFRGRRETQYF.

Only a few counts were recorded for this clonotype. The chain recombines TRBV20-1 with TRBJ2-5, with D perhaps TRBD1 or TRBD2 (6 bases each). This CDR3 comprises 14 residues. Germline V gene data show CDR1 as DFQATT and CDR2 as SNEGSKA (reference sequence). Trimming took off 5 bases at V and 4 bases at J, with 17 bases between the two ends. The CDR3 DNA reads TGCAGTGCTGGTTCAAATGGGGGGCTAGAGACCCAGTACTTC. It codes for CSAGSNGGLETQYF.

The chain uses TRBV6-2 or TRBV6-3 and TRBJ2-7; D call uncertain. Germline V gene sequence: CDR1 MNHEY, CDR2 SVGEGT. The CDR3 spans 12 residues. Trimming cost V 6 bases and J 3 bases, with 9 bases left between them. The CDR3 nucleotides are TGTGCCAGCAGCGACGCGCTCTACGAGCAGTACTTC. This translates into CASSDALYEQYF.

This clonotype came up once. CDR3 coding DNA: TGTGCCAGCAGCTTAGGGGGACTTATCTCAGATACGCAGTATTTT. Translated, it gives CASSLGGLISDTQYF. The rearrangement joins TRBV11-2 to TRBJ2-3, with D possibly being TRBD2 (6 bases). The V end lost 1 base, the J end lost 4 bases, and 12 bases lay between the germline ends. The CDR3 length is 15 residues. Germline loops: CDR1 SGHAT, CDR2 FQNNGV.

This clonotype was seen only a few times. This chain uses TRBV2 with TRBJ1-2; 7 nucleotides line up with TRBD1. V lost 6 bases, J lost 6 bases, and 16 bases stayed unmatched. The CDR3 length is 16 residues. Germline V gives CDR1 SNHLY, CDR2 FYNNEI. The CDR3 DNA is TGTGCCAGCAGCGCAGAGACAGGGACGGGGGCGCATGGCTACACCTTC. This sequence encodes CASSAETGTGAHGYTF. Using reference TRBV2 and TRBJ1-2 for the parts outside the CDR3, the full variable domain is EPEVTQTPSHQVTQMGQEVILRCVPISNHLYFYWYRQILGQKVEFLVSFYNNEISEKSEIFDDQFSVERPDGSNFTLKIRSTKLEDSAMYFCASSAETGTGAHGYTFGSGTRLTVV.

The gene calls are TRBV6-6 and TRBJ1-2, with 8 bases that match TRBD1. The V and J ends lost 5 bases and 7 bases, in that order; junction bases with no gene match: 12. The CDR3 extends over 15 amino acids. CDR1 MNHNY and CDR2 SVGAGI come from the germline V gene (reference sequence). CDR3 sequence reads: CASSLPAQGAGGYTF. In DNA form, the CDR3 reads TGTGCCAGCAGTCTACCCGCGCAGGGGGCGGGTGGCTACACCTTC.

The table lists this clonotype with a count of one. This sequence joins TRBV12-3 or TRBV12-4 and TRBJ2-3; D is undetermined. The CDR3 is 14 amino acids. Trimming shortened V by 6 bases and J by 1 base, and 11 bases separated the two germline ends. The CDR3: CASSSIVCTDTQYF. CDR3 in DNA: TGTGCCAGCAGCTCCATTGTGTGCACAGATACGCAGTATTTT.

A few counts support this clonotype. The V and J genes are TRBV5-6 and TRBJ2-3, with 7 bases lining up with TRBD1. Unmatched junction bases numbered 4, after V lost 0 bases and J lost 3 bases. The CDR3 covers 15 residues. CDR1 SGHDT and CDR2 YYEEEE come from the germline V gene. In nucleotides, the CDR3 is TGTGCCAGCAGCTTGGGACAGGGAGAGACAGATACGCAGTATTTT. Translated, it gives CASSLGQGETDTQYF.

The gene calls are TRBV20-1 and TRBJ1-5; TRBD1 agrees at 7 bases. Trimming removed 3 bases from V and 4 bases from J; junction bases left unmatched: 6. CDR3 size: 14 residues. Per germline, CDR1 DFQATT and CDR2 SNEGSKA (reference sequence). The DNA for the CDR3 is TGCAGTGCTAGCCCCGACAGGGATAATCAGCCCCAGCATTTT. As protein: CSASPDRDNQPQHF.

This clonotype has only a few counts. This sequence joins TRBV7-3 and TRBJ2-7, with a possible D match to TRBD2 (6 bases). V lost 5 bases to trimming and J lost 6 bases, with 20 bases between them. The CDR3 is 15 amino acids. Per the germline V gene, CDR1 is SGHTA and CDR2 is FQGTGA. The CDR3 bases are TGTGCCAGCAGCCCGACTGCAGTTTACGGGGGCGAGCAGTACTTC. Encoded protein: CASSPTAVYGGEQYF.

This clonotype occurred once. V is TRBV6-1 and J is TRBJ1-5, with 7 bases matching TRBD1. Germline V gives CDR1 MNHNS, CDR2 SASEGT. There are 15 residues in the CDR3. Trimming at V came to 4 bases and at J to 4 bases, leaving 7 bases not matched to a gene. DNA of the CDR3: TGTGCCAGCAGTGGTACGGGACAGATAAATCAGCCCCAGCATTTT. Its translation is CASSGTGQINQPQHF.

This clonotype has ten or more counts. This rearrangement joins TRBV7-6 to TRBJ2-7; the match to TRBD1 covers 8 bases. Germline trimming cut 1 base from V and 4 bases from J; bases unmatched to any gene: 3. Germline V gene sequence: CDR1 SGHVS, CDR2 FNYEAQ. The CDR3 is 14 residues long. The CDR3 DNA follows: TGTGCCAGCAGCTTAGGGACAGGGAAGTACGAGCAGTACTTC. This sequence encodes CASSLGTGKYEQYF.

The chain uses TRBV14 and TRBJ2-1; 8 nucleotides match TRBD1. V gave up 7 bases and J gave up 6 bases; unmatched junction bases: 5. Per germline, CDR1 SGHDN and CDR2 FVKESK. The CDR3 extends over 13 amino acids. CDR3 nucleotides: TGTGCCAGCAAGATCGGACAGGGCAATGAGCAGTTCTTC. Protein sequence: CASKIGQGNEQFF.

The chain is built from TRBV24-1 and TRBJ1-2, with 8 bases matching TRBD1. CDR1 is KGHDR and CDR2 is SFDVKD in the germline V gene. This CDR3 has 15 amino acids. J was trimmed by 4 bases and V by 4 bases; bases with no gene match: 7. CDR3: CATSEAGTGLYGYTF. CDR3 nucleotide sequence: TGTGCCACCAGTGAAGCCGGGACAGGACTCTATGGCTACACCTTC.

The chain employs TRBV10-1 and TRBJ2-7, with D tentatively TRBD2 (5 bases). Trimming took off 0 bases at V and 2 bases at J, with 11 bases between the two ends. Germline V gives CDR1 WNHNN, CDR2 SYGVQD (reference sequence). This CDR3 has 15 amino acids. CDR3 nucleotide sequence: TGCGCCAGCAGTGAGTCCAATTCCGGGGCCTACGAGCAGTACTTC. Amino acids: CASSESNSGAYEQYF.

The V call is TRBV6-1, the J call TRBJ1-2; D remains ambiguous. Germline values: CDR1 MNHNS, CDR2 SASEGT. Trimming stripped 0 bases from V and 5 bases from J, with 10 bases between. The CDR3 spans 14 residues. The CDR3 loop is CASSEAGLSYGYTF. The CDR3, as DNA: TGTGCCAGCAGTGAAGCCGGCCTGTCGTATGGCTACACCTTC.

This chain connects TRBV7-9 to TRBJ1-4; unclear D gene. The V end was cut by 5 bases, the J end by 6 bases, with 19 bases between. This CDR3 has 16 residues. Germline values: CDR1 SEHNR, CDR2 FQNEAQ (reference sequence). The CDR3 DNA is TGTGCCAGCAGCACCCTGGCGGGTTCAGATTATGAAAAACTGTTTTTT. This codes for CASSTLAGSDYEKLFF.

The count of this clonotype is one. A single base separates this from a much larger clone, so it may be a read error. The rearrangement links TRBV29-1 to TRBJ2-7, with a weak D call TRBD2 (5 bases). The CDR3 is made up of 14 amino acids. Germline lookup yields CDR1 SQVTM and CDR2 ANQGSEA. V was pared by 5 bases and J by 12 bases, with 26 bases between. The CDR3 sequence: CSVSPGEIGETLYF. As DNA, the CDR3 is TGCAGCGTTTCACCTGGGGAGATTGGGGAGACCCTGTACTTC.

This rearrangement joins TRBV20-1 to TRBJ1-6, with 8 bases that match TRBD1. Germline CDR1 reads DFQATT; CDR2 reads SNEGSKA (reference sequence). V was pared by 0 bases and J by 5 bases, with 15 bases of the junction left unmatched. This CDR3 region has 19 residues. The CDR3 region has the DNA TGCAGTGCTAGAGATTGGAGGGGAGTTAACAGGGGGGATAATTCACCCCTCCACTTT. As protein: CSARDWRGVNRGDNSPLHF.

This clonotype was counted only a few times. The gene calls are TRBV6-2 or TRBV6-3 and TRBJ2-5, with TRBD2 identical over 11 bases. Trimming cost V 6 bases and J 1 base; bases outside gene matches: 16. Looked up from germline, CDR1 is MNHEY and CDR2 is SVGEGT. This CDR3 is built from 19 residues. CDR3 protein: CASRVPTSGKALRQETQYF. The CDR3 DNA reads TGTGCCAGCAGAGTCCCGACTAGCGGGAAAGCTCTGCGCCAAGAGACCCAGTACTTC.

At least ten counts were recorded for this clonotype. The genes are TRBV20-1 and TRBJ2-3; D is possibly TRBD2 (6 bases). The V gene lost 3 bases and the J gene lost 0 bases, with 13 bases spanning the gap. Germline assignment: CDR1 DFQATT and CDR2 SNEGSKA (reference sequence). The CDR3 is made up of 15 amino acids. In nucleotides, the CDR3 is TGCAGTGCTAGGGACCTAGCGCTAAGCACAGATACGCAGTATTTT. This sequence encodes CSARDLALSTDTQYF.

The CDR3: CASSYSHQIGGEQFF. The CDR3 nucleotides read TGTGCCAGCAGTTACTCGCACCAAATCGGTGGGGAGCAGTTCTTC. The chain joins TRBV6-6 to TRBJ2-1; D not certain. Germline CDR1 reads MNHNY; CDR2 reads SVGAGI (reference sequence). The CDR3 sequence is 15 residues long. Trimming removed 0 bases from V and 10 bases from J, with 16 bases in between.